This TCR beta chain came from a study of cytomegalovirus exposure and HLA in healthy donors. A word on this clone: Its antigen is unknown.

V dropped 0 bases and J dropped 5; count of bases not matched to a gene: 6. CDR3 length: 16 residues. The germline gives CDR1 SGHKS, CDR2 YYEKEE (reference sequence). 13 Jbeta primers and 60 Vbeta primers were used for the PCR. Sequencing used immunoSEQ multiplex PCR; TCRdb keeps in-frame clones, though not all of them. The sample has 220,000 or so clones, 70% to 80% seen once. Findings and limits, study-wide: Reports showed the classifier diagnosing cytomegalovirus status with high specificity and sensitivity. Presence/absence analysis assumed near-uniform sequencing depth across donors. TCR beta sequences reportedly predicted most subjects' HLA-A and HLA-B alleles accurately. Later work associated 17,000 or so TCR beta sequences with HLA alleles at 0.05 false discovery rate.

The V gene is TRBV5-5, the J gene TRBJ2-1, with 9 bases identical to TRBD2. The receptor was isolated from a woman younger than 45 in good health and CMV-seronegative. Sequenced sample: PBMCs. The CDR3 here is CASSLVGVAGDNEQFF. The CDR3 DNA reads TGTGCCAGCAGCTTGGTTGGGGTAGCGGGGGACAATGAGCAGTTCTTC.